This TCR beta chain was sequenced in a study of neoadjuvant nivolumab and ipilimumab in lung cancer (dated by TCRdb to 2018 to 2020). Regarding the complete study: Nivolumab was administered intravenously at 3 mg/kg on days 1, 15 and 29, and in the combination arm ipilimumab 1 mg/kg was added on day 1 only. Of the approximately 43 patients with operable NSCLC treated in the trial, approximately 23 were randomized to nivolumab monotherapy and some 21 to nivolumab plus ipilimumab. The study compared TCR repertoires in pretherapy (baseline) peripheral blood with TCR repertoires in tumors resected at surgery after neoadjuvant immune checkpoint blockade. Seven patients had matched pretherapy and resected tumor pairs analyzed, with four treated with nivolumab and three with nivolumab plus ipilimumab. The primary endpoint of the trial was the rate of major pathologic response (MPR) in the intention-to-treat population of each study arm. The paper's findings and limits, for the study overall: Tumor T-cell richness and clonality rose from pretherapy to surgery in three of three dual-therapy tumors but in only two of four nivolumab-treated tumors. Resected tumors had greater TCR richness and clonality than tumor-adjacent uninvolved lung, and increases were observed in more dual-therapy-treated tumors. Richness in tumors resected after neoadjuvant therapy showed a positive correlation with pretherapy blood TCR richness (Spearman R ≈ 0.78). No significant correlation was found between TCR clonality and pathologic tumor regression, and only one major-pathologic-response sample was available for the clonality analysis. TCR sequencing was performed in a small number of samples.

Preparation of the library involved the immunoSEQ multiplex PCR assay. The paper's processing steps were these. Repertoires were summarized in terms of richness and clonality, and significantly expanded and contracted clones between pre- and post-therapy samples were identified. The table comes from immuneACCESS by way of TCRdb, which keeps in-frame sequences with V and J called. Part of the clones is missing from these tables; in studies checked, under half for an unresolved V gene and the rest for unknown reasons. The DNA was the basis for D and trimming; V, J and clone size are from that table. Counted in this sample were 18,000 or so clones; 60% to 85% of them appeared once. Around 10% of the sample lies in the top ten. Reading the label with the study, this specimen's time point is: at surgical resection after neoadjuvant nivolumab +/- ipilimumab. Samples were obtained from the phase 2 randomized NEOSTAR trial, in which neoadjuvant nivolumab or nivolumab plus ipilimumab followed by surgery was tested in operable NSCLC.

The CDR3 starts with the cysteine, ends with the phenylalanine, and has 14 residues. The sequence is cut down to CDR3 DNA, 42 bases in frame from base 1. V is cut by 0 bases and J by 2 bases, and the space between the germline ends is 7 bases. CDR1 is given as MNHNY and CDR2 as SVGAGI, both from the germline V gene (reference sequence). Remarks on this clone: Its binding antigen is unknown. The input lacks base qualities; no much larger clone sits a single base away.

The sequence joins TRBV6-6 to TRBJ1-2, with a tentative D gene TRBD1 over 6 matching bases. Sequences were derived from tumor tissue, sampled after neoadjuvant nivolumab, alone or with ipilimumab, at or shortly before surgery. The sequence was obtained from an adult with non-small cell lung cancer. The CDR3: CASSYSTGNYGYTF. The nucleotides read TGTGCCAGCAGTTACTCGACAGGAAACTATGGCTACACCTTC.